The 30 T cell receptor beta chains below were found in one sample sequenced in a study of blood T cells in healthy people across ages. With a J-beta primer mix and a sample-barcoded 5' primer, a second PCR ran about 6 to 11 cycles. TCRdb fed the 5' RACE reads into MiXCR, producing one record per CDR3 protein. The table includes some 900,000 distinct CDR3 sequences, approximately 49% detected once. The material sequenced was blood. The origin of the receptors is a young man in good health.

The rearrangement uses TRBV6-5 and TRBJ2-3; 9 positions agree with TRBD2. The CDR3 totals 16 residues. Trimming cost V 8 bases and J 0 bases; bases outside gene matches: 9. In germline, CDR1 is MNHEY, CDR2 SVGAGI. CDR3 loop: CASRRGGFLSTDTQYF. As DNA, the CDR3 is TGTGCCAGCCGGCGGGGGGGGTTTCTTAGCACAGATACGCAGTATTTT.

The V gene is TRBV6-2 or TRBV6-3, the J gene TRBJ2-7; no firm D call. Germline lookup yields CDR1 MNHEY and CDR2 SVGEGT. The CDR3 contains 12 residues. V lost 8 bases to trimming and J lost 3 bases, with 11 bases between them. In DNA, the CDR3 is TGTGCCAGCGGTTTGAACAGCTACGAGCAGTACTTC. This codes for CASGLNSYEQYF.

V and J are TRBV7-9 and TRBJ1-2; D is possibly TRBD1 (6 bases). Germline assignment: CDR1 SEHNR and CDR2 FQNEAQ (reference sequence). This CDR3 contains 12 residues. V lost 5 bases, J lost 4 bases, and 8 bases lay in between. CDR3 sequence reads: CASSGGLYGYTF. The DNA for the CDR3 is TGTGCCAGCAGCGGGGGGCTCTATGGCTACACCTTC.

The chain uses TRBV27 and TRBJ1-1; 7 bases agree with TRBD1. Germline assignment: CDR1 MNHEY and CDR2 SMNVEV (reference sequence). The CDR3 is 15 amino acids. V gave up 6 bases and J gave up 0 bases; unmatched junction bases: 7. The CDR3 bases are TGTGCCAGCAGAGAATGGACAGGAGTGAACACTGAAGCTTTCTTT. Translation gives CASREWTGVNTEAFF.

This clonotype was seen only a few times. The chain links TRBV20-1 to TRBJ1-2, with no clear D. Germline V gene sequence: CDR1 DFQATT, CDR2 SNEGSKA (reference sequence). This CDR3 spans 8 amino acids. The CDR3 sequence is CRIGGYTF. As DNA, the CDR3 is TGCAGAATTGGTGGCTACACCTTC.

V usage is TRBV20-1 and J usage is TRBJ2-5; D might be TRBD1 (5 bases). Germline assignment: CDR1 DFQATT and CDR2 SNEGSKA (reference sequence). CDR3 length equals 13 residues. V shed 3 bases and J shed 5 bases, with 13 bases lying between them. CDR3: CSARDGAEETQYF. The DNA for the CDR3 is TGCAGTGCTAGGGATGGGGCCGAGGAGACCCAGTACTTC.

V and J are TRBV5-5 and TRBJ1-2; 8 positions match TRBD1. The germline CDR1 and CDR2 sequences are SGHKS and YYEKEE (reference sequence). After removal of 2 bases from V and 5 bases from J, the junction contained 11 bases not matched to a gene. CDR3 length equals 16 residues. The CDR3 DNA sequence: TGTGCCAGCAGCTTCGATATTGGACAGGGTAGATATGGCTACACCTTC. As protein: CASSFDIGQGRYGYTF.

The J gene is TRBJ2-3, the V gene TRBV24-1, with D maybe TRBD2 (5 bases). Germline-derived CDR1 and CDR2 are KGHDR and SFDVKD. The CDR3 loop spans 16 amino acids. The V end lost 3 bases, the J end lost 1 base, and 13 bases lay between the germline ends. The DNA of the CDR3 is TGTGCCACCAGTGATGCCACTAGTGTTGGCACAGATACGCAGTATTTT. Its protein product is CATSDATSVGTDTQYF.

This clonotype turned up a few times. The chain has TRBV29-1 and TRBJ2-7; D may be TRBD1 (6 bases). Germline V CDR1 and CDR2: SQVTM, ANQGSEA. V was cut by 7 bases and J by 6 bases, with 19 bases left in between. The CDR3 length is 13 residues. The CDR3 loop reads CSGRNREGGEQYF. CDR3 coding DNA: TGCAGCGGACGGAACAGGGAAGGTGGCGAGCAGTACTTC.

The chain links TRBV5-5 to TRBJ2-7, with D uncertain. The CDR3 loop spans 14 amino acids. The V gene's germline CDR1 is SGHKS and CDR2 YYEKEE (reference sequence). Trimming cost V 1 base and J 6 bases, with 14 bases left between them. In DNA form, the CDR3 reads TGTGCCAGCAGCTTGTATTTGGGATCAGGCGAGCAGTACTTC. It translates to CASSLYLGSGEQYF.

This chain joins TRBV10-2 and TRBJ2-7, with D hard to call. Looked up from germline, CDR1 is WSHSY and CDR2 is SAAADI. The CDR3 loop spans 13 amino acids. The germline V and J ends were trimmed by 2 bases and 6 bases, with 11 bases remaining between them. CDR3: CASSEQGQAEQYF. The CDR3 region has the DNA TGCGCCAGCAGTGAGCAAGGTCAGGCCGAGCAGTACTTC.

The chain recombines TRBV3-1 with TRBJ2-3; 7 bases map to TRBD1. CDR3 length equals 14 residues. Trimming removed 2 bases from V and 4 bases from J; junction bases left unmatched: 3. Germline values: CDR1 LGHDT, CDR2 YNNKEL (reference sequence). The CDR3: CASSQTGEPDTQYF. DNA for the CDR3: TGTGCCAGCAGCCAAACAGGGGAACCAGATACGCAGTATTTT.

The V and J genes are TRBV4-1 and TRBJ1-1; D might be TRBD1 (5 bases). V shed 6 bases and J shed 5 bases, with 19 bases lying between them. The CDR3 has 15 residues. Germline loops: CDR1 MGHRA, CDR2 YSYEKL. The CDR3 loop reads CASSPHGATGTEAFF. The CDR3 DNA sequence: TGCGCCAGCAGTCCTCATGGGGCGACGGGGACTGAAGCTTTCTTT.

This clonotype was seen many times. The V call is TRBV15, the J call TRBJ1-1; D is possibly TRBD1 (5 bases). Germline assignment: CDR1 LNHNV and CDR2 YYDKDF (reference sequence). The CDR3 totals 14 residues. V lost 3 bases and J lost 2, with 10 bases in between. The CDR3 sequence: CATSRGPGNTEAFF. CDR3 sequence (DNA): TGTGCCACCAGCAGGGGACCGGGAAACACTGAAGCTTTCTTT.

This clonotype was seen a handful of times. This chain joins TRBV27 and TRBJ1-6; tentatively, D is TRBD1 (5 bases). Germline V gives CDR1 MNHEY, CDR2 SMNVEV (reference sequence). This CDR3 comprises 15 residues. V was pared by 3 bases and J by 8 bases, with 14 bases between. This chain's CDR3 is CASSFSRAQDSPLHF. The CDR3, as DNA: TGTGCCAGCAGTTTTTCCAGGGCTCAGGATTCACCCCTCCACTTT.

This chain joins TRBV2 and TRBJ2-1; TRBD2 matches at 11 bases. The tail of the sequence fits TRBJ2-7 better, so the J call may be wrong. The length of the CDR3 is 19 residues. Germline V lookup: CDR1 SNHLY, CDR2 FYNNEI. The CDR3 region has the DNA TGTGCCAGATTGGACCCAAACGGGCTAGCGGGGGGCCCGTACAATGAGCAGTACTTC. Protein sequence: CARLDPNGLAGGPYNEQYF.

This clonotype was found a few times. The rearrangement links TRBV3-1 to TRBJ1-1, with D possibly being TRBD1 (6 bases). CDR3 length: 15 amino acids. Looked up from germline, CDR1 is LGHDT and CDR2 is YNNKEL (reference sequence). Between the trimmed V and J ends, which lost 6 bases and 1 base, there was a span of 15 bases. CDR3 residues: CASSPSRRGNTEAFF. In DNA form, the CDR3 reads TGTGCCAGCAGTCCCTCTCGCAGGGGGAACACTGAAGCTTTCTTT. Full variable domain (remainder filled in from reference TRBV3-1 and TRBJ1-1): DTAVSQTPKYLVTQMGNDKSIKCEQNLGHDTMYWYKQDSKKFLKIMFSYNNKELIINETVPNRFSPKSPDKAHLNLHINSLELGDSAVYFCASSPSRRGNTEAFFGQGTRLTVV.

The chain links TRBV28 to TRBJ2-5; 9 bases agree with TRBD2. The germline V gene encodes CDR1 MDHEN and CDR2 SYDVKM. The CDR3 loop spans 17 amino acids. The J segment lost 2 bases and the V segment lost 5 bases, leaving 12 bases of the junction unmatched. CDR3 sequence: CASSGIRRLAEQETQYF. The DNA for the CDR3 is TGTGCCAGCAGTGGGATAAGGAGACTAGCGGAGCAAGAGACCCAGTACTTC. Based on the CDR3 plus reference TRBV28 and TRBJ2-5, the full variable domain is DVKVTQSSRYLVKRTGEKVFLECVQDMDHENMFWYRQDPGLGLRLIYFSYDVKMKEKGDIPEGYSVSREKKERFSLILESASTNQTSMYLCASSGIRRLAEQETQYFGPGTRLLVL.

The chain combines TRBV7-2 with TRBJ2-5; 7 nucleotides match TRBD2. The CDR3 is made up of 14 amino acids. V lost 5 bases to trimming and J lost 2 bases; unmatched junction nucleotides: 5. Germline V gives CDR1 SGHTA, CDR2 FQGNSA. The CDR3 region has the DNA TGTGCCAGCAGCGCCCGGGAGGTACAAGAGACCCAGTACTTC. Protein sequence: CASSAREVQETQYF.

The chain employs TRBV5-4 and TRBJ2-5, with 11 bases identical to TRBD1. Looked up from germline, CDR1 is SGHNT and CDR2 is YYREEE (reference sequence). V gave up 4 bases and J gave up 11 bases; unmatched junction bases: 19. This CDR3 contains 17 residues. The CDR3 is CASSPSDRGLLHNEQYF. The CDR3 DNA reads TGTGCCAGCAGCCCCTCGGACAGGGGGCTACTTCACAATGAGCAGTACTTC.

The chain carries TRBV29-1 and TRBJ2-1; 13 bases match TRBD2. The J call may be in error: the DNA end matches TRBJ2-7 better. This CDR3 has 14 amino acids. The germline CDR1 and CDR2 sequences are SQVTM and ANQGSEA. Here the CDR3 DNA reads TGCAGCGGTGGACTAGCGGGGGCCTACAATGAGCAGTACTTC. It translates to CSGGLAGAYNEQYF.

V gene TRBV7-9 combines with J gene TRBJ2-1; no definite D call. Trimming shortened V by 0 bases and J by 6 bases, and 15 bases separated the two germline ends. This CDR3 spans 16 amino acids. The germline V gene encodes CDR1 SEHNR and CDR2 FQNEAQ (reference sequence). The CDR3 DNA follows: TGTGCCAGCAGCTTAGCGGAGCACAACCCCAGCAATGAGCAGTTCTTC. Its protein is CASSLAEHNPSNEQFF.

This clonotype has just a few counts. One end of the junction varies from germline; a read error may be responsible. The chain combines TRBV6-1 with TRBJ2-5, with D possibly TRBD1 on 5 matching bases. CDR1 is MNHNS, CDR2 SASEGT, per germline. The CDR3 is 15 residues long. The CDR3 DNA reads as TGTGCCAGCAGCGAAGCCTGGACAAATGAAGAGACCCAGTACTTC. Translation gives CASSEAWTNEETQYF.

This clonotype was counted once. An end of the junction differs from the germline gene, which may be a read error. This chain uses TRBV18 with TRBJ2-7; the match to TRBD1 covers 7 bases. Germline values: CDR1 KGHSH, CDR2 LQKENI. This CDR3 is 13 amino acids long. The CDR3 region is CVSSPDRVGEQYF. CDR3 nucleotides: TGTGTCAGCTCACCCGACAGGGTGGGCGAGCAGTACTTC. The variable domain in full, completed from reference TRBV18 and TRBJ2-7, reads NAGVMQNPRHLVRRRGQEARLRCSPMKGHSHVYWYRQLPEEGLKFMVYLQKENIIDESGMPKERFSAEFPKEGPSILRIQQVVRGDSAAYFCVSSPDRVGEQYFGPGTRLTVT.

The V and J genes are TRBV7-2 and TRBJ2-3; 7 positions agree with TRBD1. Germline lookup yields CDR1 SGHTA and CDR2 FQGNSA. The V gene end was trimmed by 1 base and the J gene end by 8 bases; junction bases not matched to a gene: 9. CDR3 length equals 15 residues. This CDR3 is CASSLDGQPGGTQYF. In nucleotides, the CDR3 is TGTGCCAGCAGCTTAGATGGACAACCAGGGGGTACGCAGTATTTT.

As concerns this clonotype: Germline and junction disagree at one end, which may indicate a read error. The J gene is TRBJ2-1, the V gene TRBV12-3 or TRBV12-4; 7 bases map to TRBD1. The CDR3 totals 12 residues. The CDR3 loop reads CASTGVYNEQFF. Written as DNA, the CDR3 is TGTGCGAGCACAGGGGTCTACAATGAGCAGTTCTTC.

This chain links TRBV7-2 with TRBJ2-7, with 10 bases lining up with TRBD2. The CDR3 consists of 15 residues. From germline, CDR1 is SGHTA and CDR2 FQGNSA. Germline trimming cut 3 bases from V and 3 bases from J; bases unmatched to any gene: 5. The CDR3 is CASSFSGGTGYEQYF. CDR3 coding DNA: TGTGCCAGCAGCTTTAGCGGGGGGACGGGCTACGAGCAGTACTTC.

The CDR3 is CASSQILGHLTGELFF. The DNA for the CDR3 is TGTGCCAGCAGCCAAATTCTGGGACACCTCACCGGGGAGCTGTTTTTT. The chain carries TRBV4-2 and TRBJ2-2; D may be TRBD1 (6 bases). V was cut by 2 bases and J by 4 bases, with 14 bases left in between. The CDR3 covers 16 residues. Per germline, CDR1 LGHNA and CDR2 YNFKEQ.

The rearrangement uses TRBV4-1 and TRBJ2-2, with 7 bases aligning to TRBD2. Germline V gives CDR1 MGHRA, CDR2 YSYEKL. The CDR3 runs 14 residues. V lost 2 bases, J lost 8 bases, and 5 bases stayed unmatched. CDR3 region: CASSQSRGSGELFF. The CDR3, as DNA: TGCGCCAGCAGCCAATCGCGGGGGTCAGGGGAGCTGTTTTTT.

The V and J genes are TRBV9 and TRBJ2-1; 12 bases agree with TRBD2. Per germline, CDR1 SGDLS and CDR2 YYNGEE. The CDR3 loop spans 19 amino acids. Trimming cost V 4 bases and J 0 bases; bases outside gene matches: 11. CDR3 sequence: CASSPRTSGVPSSYNEQFF. The CDR3 DNA reads TGTGCCAGCAGCCCCCGGACTAGCGGGGTCCCGAGCTCCTACAATGAGCAGTTCTTC.